The rows below give T cell receptor beta chains drawn from one sample of a study of blood T cells in healthy people across ages. MiXCR, run by TCRdb on the 5' RACE reads, gives a single entry per CDR3 protein. The sample has some 1,800,000 distinct CDR3 sequences; 35% to 50% are singletons. The sequenced material came from blood. Source of these receptors: a human donor in good health. Each CDR3 is given with its conserved first and last residue. A D gene is named only where the DNA matches it firmly. Size tells how often a clone was seen (once, few, many) or the class of an expanded clone, and some rows leave it out.

v_call: TRBV4-3; j_call: TRBJ1-1; d_call: -; clone_size: -; cdr3_nt: TGCGCCAGCAGCCAAGATAGGATAAACAGGGCAAAGAGGAACACTGAAGCTTTCTTT; cdr3_aa: CASSQDRINRAKRNTEAFF
v_call: TRBV20-1; j_call: TRBJ2-1; d_call: TRBD1; clone_size: few; cdr3_nt: TGCAGTGCTCCAAGATCCCCGGACAGGGGGTTTCAGTTCAATGAGCAGTTCTTC; cdr3_aa: CSAPRSPDRGFQFNEQFF
v_call: TRBV6-6; j_call: TRBJ2-3; d_call: TRBD1; clone_size: -; cdr3_nt: TGTGCCGTGCGGACAGGGGGCAAGGATACGCAGTATTTT; cdr3_aa: CAVRTGGKDTQYF
v_call: TRBV4-3; j_call: TRBJ2-6; d_call: TRBD1; clone_size: few; cdr3_nt: TGCGCCAGCAGCCAAGACCCCACAGGGGCTGGGGCCAACGTCCTGACTTTC; cdr3_aa: CASSQDPTGAGANVLTF
v_call: TRBV20-1; j_call: TRBJ2-7; d_call: TRBD2; clone_size: -; cdr3_nt: TGCAGTGCCAATAGCGGGGGGGATATCTCCTACGAGCAGTACTTC; cdr3_aa: CSANSGGDISYEQYF
v_call: TRBV3-1; j_call: TRBJ2-3; d_call: -; clone_size: -; cdr3_nt: TGTGCCAGCAGCCAAGTGGCAGTGGAAGATACGCAGTATTTT; cdr3_aa: CASSQVAVEDTQYF
v_call: TRBV5-1; j_call: TRBJ1-2; d_call: TRBD1; clone_size: few; cdr3_nt: TGCGCCAGCAGCGGAGGACAGGGGATTGGCTATGGCTACACCTTC; cdr3_aa: CASSGGQGIGYGYTF
v_call: TRBV21-1; j_call: TRBJ2-5; d_call: -; clone_size: -; cdr3_nt: TGTGCCAGTACCAAACAGGATCCCCCAAGTGGGCAGTACTTC; cdr3_aa: CASTKQDPPSGQYF
v_call: TRBV6-2/TRBV6-3; j_call: TRBJ1-5; d_call: -; clone_size: -; cdr3_nt: TGTGCCAGCACTACAAACAGGAGGCTTTGTCAGCCCCAGCATTTT; cdr3_aa: CASTTNRRLCQPQHF
v_call: TRBV20-1; j_call: TRBJ2-3; d_call: -; clone_size: -; cdr3_nt: TGCAGTGTCTCAGGGCGCAGGGCAGATACGCAGTATTTT; cdr3_aa: CSVSGRRADTQYF
v_call: TRBV4-2; j_call: TRBJ2-1; d_call: -; clone_size: few; cdr3_nt: TGTGCCAGCAGCCAAGATTTAACGCGGGGTGAGCAGTTCTTC; cdr3_aa: CASSQDLTRGEQFF
v_call: TRBV6-2/TRBV6-3; j_call: TRBJ1-2; d_call: TRBD1; clone_size: -; cdr3_nt: TGTGCCAGCAGAGCGCACAGGGGGCAGGAATATGGCTACACCTTC; cdr3_aa: CASRAHRGQEYGYTF
v_call: TRBV7-2; j_call: TRBJ1-2; d_call: -; clone_size: few; cdr3_nt: TGTGCCAGCAGCTTAGATAGGGATGGTGGCTACACCTTC; cdr3_aa: CASSLDRDGGYTF
v_call: TRBV3-1; j_call: TRBJ2-5; d_call: -; clone_size: -; cdr3_nt: TGTGCCAGCAGCCCACGGGGGATAGAGACCCAGTACTTC; cdr3_aa: CASSPRGIETQYF
v_call: TRBV10-2; j_call: TRBJ2-1; d_call: -; clone_size: few; cdr3_nt: TGCGCCAGCAGTGAGTTCGACGAAGACAACAATGAGCAGTTCTTC; cdr3_aa: CASSEFDEDNNEQFF
v_call: TRBV12-3/TRBV12-4; j_call: TRBJ2-1; d_call: -; clone_size: -; cdr3_nt: TGTGCCAGCAGTCCCCGAGGGGACGGTCCCTACAATGAGCAGTTCTTC; cdr3_aa: CASSPRGDGPYNEQFF
v_call: TRBV5-1; j_call: TRBJ1-1; d_call: TRBD1; clone_size: -; cdr3_nt: TGCGCCAGCAGCTTGCCCCTCACAGGGGGCGACACTGAAGCTTTCTTT; cdr3_aa: CASSLPLTGGDTEAFF
v_call: TRBV9; j_call: TRBJ1-6; d_call: -; clone_size: -; cdr3_nt: TGTGCCGGCAGCGTAGAAGGCGCGGGTAATTCACCCCTCCACTTT; cdr3_aa: CAGSVEGAGNSPLHF
v_call: TRBV4-3; j_call: TRBJ2-7; d_call: TRBD2; clone_size: -; cdr3_nt: TGCGCCAGCAGCCAAGATAGTGGGACTACCTACGAGCAGTACTTC; cdr3_aa: CASSQDSGTTYEQYF
v_call: TRBV28; j_call: TRBJ2-7; d_call: -; clone_size: -; cdr3_nt: TGTGCCAGCAGTCCAAGACCGGGACAATACGAGCAGTACTTC; cdr3_aa: CASSPRPGQYEQYF
v_call: TRBV18; j_call: TRBJ1-2; d_call: -; clone_size: -; cdr3_nt: TGTGCCAGCTCACCAGTAGGCACCCAGGGCTACACCTTC; cdr3_aa: CASSPVGTQGYTF
v_call: TRBV7-8; j_call: TRBJ1-5; d_call: -; clone_size: -; cdr3_nt: TGTGCCAGTCGTGGGGGCGAGGGAAGCAATCAGCCCCAGCATTTT; cdr3_aa: CASRGGEGSNQPQHF
v_call: TRBV29-1; j_call: TRBJ1-2; d_call: -; clone_size: few; cdr3_nt: TGCAGCGTTGCACGTACCCGGGGGGCAGGGGTTAACTATGGCCACACCTTC; cdr3_aa: CSVARTRGAGVNYGHTF
v_call: TRBV25-1; j_call: TRBJ2-7; d_call: TRBD1; clone_size: few; cdr3_nt: TGTGCCAGCAGTGAATCGGGACAGACCTACGAGCAGTACTTC; cdr3_aa: CASSESGQTYEQYF
v_call: TRBV7-9; j_call: TRBJ2-7; d_call: -; clone_size: -; cdr3_nt: TGTGCCAGCAGCCCCTACGAAGGGGCCTACGAGCAGTACTTC; cdr3_aa: CASSPYEGAYEQYF
v_call: TRBV9; j_call: TRBJ2-1; d_call: -; clone_size: -; cdr3_nt: TGTGCCAGCAGCGTAGACGGGGGCGCCGACAATGAGCAGTTCTTC; cdr3_aa: CASSVDGGADNEQFF
v_call: TRBV6-2/TRBV6-3; j_call: TRBJ2-5; d_call: TRBD1; clone_size: -; cdr3_nt: TGTGCCAGCAGTTCGTGGACGGGACAGAACTTCGGGGAGCAGTACTTC; cdr3_aa: CASSSWTGQNFGEQYF
v_call: TRBV24-1; j_call: TRBJ2-7; d_call: TRBD1; clone_size: -; cdr3_nt: TGTGCCACCAGTGATTCCACAGGGGACAACTATTGGGAGCAGTACTTC; cdr3_aa: CATSDSTGDNYWEQYF
v_call: TRBV4-2; j_call: TRBJ2-5; d_call: TRBD1; clone_size: -; cdr3_nt: TGTGCCAGCAACCAAGGCCCTCCGGGACAGGGAGGAGTACGGCAGTACTTC; cdr3_aa: CASNQGPPGQGGVRQYF
v_call: TRBV5-1; j_call: TRBJ2-3; d_call: TRBD2; clone_size: few; cdr3_nt: TGCGCCAGCAGCCTGGATGCAACTAGCGGGGAAATAGATACGCAGTATTTT; cdr3_aa: CASSLDATSGEIDTQYF
v_call: TRBV29-1; j_call: TRBJ1-3; d_call: -; clone_size: -; cdr3_nt: TGCAGCGTTGGTGCGTTTGGAAACACCAGATATTTT; cdr3_aa: CSVGAFGNTRYF
v_call: TRBV6-1; j_call: TRBJ2-1; d_call: -; clone_size: few; cdr3_nt: TGTGCCAGCAGTGGGTGGCCGGCGAGCTCCTACAATGAGCAGTTCTTC; cdr3_aa: CASSGWPASSYNEQFF
v_call: TRBV2; j_call: TRBJ1-2; d_call: TRBD1; clone_size: -; cdr3_nt: TGTGCCAGCCTTGGACAGGGCCTTGGAGGCTACACCTTC; cdr3_aa: CASLGQGLGGYTF
v_call: TRBV5-5; j_call: TRBJ1-2; d_call: -; clone_size: few; cdr3_nt: TGTGCCAGCAGCTTGGCCGATGTTAACTATGGCTACACCTTC; cdr3_aa: CASSLADVNYGYTF
v_call: TRBV4-1; j_call: TRBJ2-3; d_call: -; clone_size: few; cdr3_nt: TGCGCCAGCAGCCAAGTTGGGTTCGACGCCCTAAGCACAGATACGCAGTATTTT; cdr3_aa: CASSQVGFDALSTDTQYF
v_call: TRBV7-2; j_call: TRBJ1-2; d_call: TRBD1; clone_size: -; cdr3_nt: TGTGCCAGCAGCCTGGGACAGGCCGAGGACTATGGCTACACCTTC; cdr3_aa: CASSLGQAEDYGYTF
v_call: TRBV7-3; j_call: TRBJ1-1; d_call: TRBD1; clone_size: -; cdr3_nt: TGTGCCAGCAGCTGGGACAGCTTGGCTGAAGCTTTCTTT; cdr3_aa: CASSWDSLAEAFF
v_call: TRBV29-1; j_call: TRBJ1-2; d_call: -; clone_size: -; cdr3_nt: TGCAGCGCAGGGAATGGCTACACCTTC; cdr3_aa: CSAGNGYTF
v_call: TRBV6-2/TRBV6-3; j_call: TRBJ1-3; d_call: -; clone_size: -; cdr3_nt: TGTGCCAGCAGTGACGGGACGGACTCTGGAAACACCATATATTTT; cdr3_aa: CASSDGTDSGNTIYF
v_call: TRBV20-1; j_call: TRBJ2-5; d_call: -; clone_size: -; cdr3_nt: TGCAGTGCTAGAGTACCCCGTGGGACCCAGTACTTC; cdr3_aa: CSARVPRGTQYF
v_call: TRBV7-2; j_call: TRBJ2-1; d_call: TRBD2; clone_size: -; cdr3_nt: TGTGCCAGCAGCTTATATAGGACTAGCGGGGGCCGCAATGAGCAGTTCTTC; cdr3_aa: CASSLYRTSGGRNEQFF
v_call: TRBV2; j_call: TRBJ1-4; d_call: -; clone_size: -; cdr3_nt: TGTGCCAGCAACCGGCGTGGGGGTTTTAATGAAAAACTGTTTTTT; cdr3_aa: CASNRRGGFNEKLFF
v_call: TRBV9; j_call: TRBJ2-5; d_call: -; clone_size: few; cdr3_nt: TGTGCCAGCAGCGGGAGGGGAAGCCAAGAGACCCAGTACTTC; cdr3_aa: CASSGRGSQETQYF
v_call: TRBV9; j_call: TRBJ2-1; d_call: -; clone_size: -; cdr3_nt: TGTGCCAGCAGCGTAGAGGTCTTCGGTCATGAGCAGTTCTTC; cdr3_aa: CASSVEVFGHEQFF
v_call: TRBV20-1; j_call: TRBJ1-6; d_call: -; clone_size: -; cdr3_nt: TGCAGTGTATCCAGGGCCCGTATAAGCGACTCCTATAATTCACCCCTCCACTTT; cdr3_aa: CSVSRARISDSYNSPLHF
v_call: TRBV4-3; j_call: TRBJ2-7; d_call: TRBD2; clone_size: once; cdr3_nt: TGCACCAGCAGCCAAGATAGCGGGGCGAGGAACGAGCAGTACTTC; cdr3_aa: CTSSQDSGARNEQYF
v_call: TRBV27; j_call: TRBJ2-7; d_call: -; clone_size: few; cdr3_nt: TGTGCCAGCAGTAGCGGGACAGCTGTCTACGAGCAGTACTTC; cdr3_aa: CASSSGTAVYEQYF
v_call: TRBV6-5; j_call: TRBJ2-5; d_call: TRBD1; clone_size: -; cdr3_nt: TGTGCCAGCAGTTACTGGGACAGTCAAGAGACCCAGTACTTC; cdr3_aa: CASSYWDSQETQYF
v_call: TRBV6-2/TRBV6-3; j_call: TRBJ2-7; d_call: -; clone_size: many; cdr3_nt: TGTGCCAGCAGTTCTACAGGCGCCTCCTACGAGCAGTACTTC; cdr3_aa: CASSSTGASYEQYF
v_call: TRBV7-9; j_call: TRBJ2-7; d_call: -; clone_size: many; cdr3_nt: TGTGCCAGCAGCTTATCAAATACCTACGAGCAGTACTTC; cdr3_aa: CASSLSNTYEQYF
v_call: TRBV19; j_call: TRBJ2-5; d_call: -; clone_size: -; cdr3_nt: TGTGCCAGTAGTTCCCCTGGAAGACATAGGGAGACCCAGTACTTC; cdr3_aa: CASSSPGRHRETQYF
v_call: TRBV3-1; j_call: TRBJ2-7; d_call: TRBD1; clone_size: -; cdr3_nt: TGTGCCAGCAGCCAAGACGAGGGACAGGCCTTCTACGAGCAGTACTTC; cdr3_aa: CASSQDEGQAFYEQYF
v_call: TRBV20-1; j_call: TRBJ1-2; d_call: -; clone_size: -; cdr3_nt: TGCAGTGCTAGAGACGGGACACCCTATGGCTACACCTTC; cdr3_aa: CSARDGTPYGYTF
v_call: TRBV11-2; j_call: TRBJ1-6; d_call: -; clone_size: -; cdr3_nt: TGTGCCAGCAGACCGGAGAATTCACCCCTCCACTTT; cdr3_aa: CASRPENSPLHF